What follows are 13 T cell receptor beta chains derived from one specimen sequenced in a study of spatial heterogeneity in lung cancer (dated by TCRdb to between 2019 and 2020). The research as a whole found: A correlation was observed between the number of expanded intratumoral alpha and beta TCRs and the tumor nonsynonymous mutation count.

Libraries were prepared through 5' RACE. Sequenced on a NextSeq 500. TCRdb handled the public reads itself, with Q25 trimming in fastp and clone calling in MiXCR, and kept productive beta chains. All rows with the same CDR3 protein become a single entry with the most common DNA and genes. Present in this sample are some 100,000 distinct CDR3 sequences, 3.5% to 5% of which were seen just once. Jointly, the top ten make up 21% of the sample. The time point label, as the study defines it: sample taken at primary tumor resection. No antigens are known for them. This specimen consisted of lung tumor tissue, obtained at surgery. Receptors originate from a male donor with early-stage non-small cell lung cancer.

This clonotype was picked up many times. The CDR3: CASSLFGSDYGYTF. The CDR3 DNA sequence: TGCGCCAGCAGCTTGTTCGGGTCGGACTATGGCTACACCTTC. V and J are TRBV5-1 and TRBJ1-2, with D unresolved. CDR1 and CDR2 from the germline V gene are SGHRS and YFSETQ. The CDR3 has 14 residues. Trimming shortened V by 1 base and J by 3 bases, and 10 bases separated the two germline ends. The full variable domain, rest sourced from reference TRBV5-1 and TRBJ1-2, is KAGVTQTPRYLIKTRGQQVTLSCSPISGHRSVSWYQQTPGQGLQFLFEYFSETQRNKGNFPGRFSGRQFSNSRSEMNVSTLELGDSALYLCASSLFGSDYGYTFGSGTRLTVV.

This chain uses TRBV10-3 with TRBJ2-2; 8 bases agree with TRBD2. This CDR3 is built from 15 residues. The germline V gene has CDR1 ENHRY and CDR2 SYGVKD. The J segment lost 7 bases and the V segment lost 10 bases, leaving 14 bases of the junction unmatched. As DNA, the CDR3 is TGTGCCACCCTTGCCAGCGGGAGAAATATCGGGGAGCTGTTTTTT. This gives the protein CATLASGRNIGELFF.

Notes on this clonotype: The CDR3 end shows no conserved phenylalanine or tryptophan, and so a read error is likely. The V and J genes are TRBV5-1 and TRBJ2-4; D unresolved. Looked up from germline, CDR1 is SGHRS and CDR2 is YFSETQ. V shed 0 bases and J shed 0 bases, with 4 bases lying between them. This CDR3 is 14 amino acids long. The CDR3 sequence is CASSLVPAKNIQYS. The DNA of the CDR3 is TGCGCCAGCAGCTTGGTGCCAGCCAAAAACATTCAGTACTCC.

In its sample, this clonotype was seen many times. The chain is built from TRBV2 and TRBJ2-5; a weak D match, TRBD1 (6 bases). The CDR3 sequence is 12 residues long. V gave up 7 bases and J gave up 5 bases, with 11 bases separating them. Germline CDR1 reads SNHLY; CDR2 reads FYNNEI. CDR3 bases: TGTGCCAGCACACAGGGTATCGAGACCCAGTACTTC. Translated: CASTQGIETQYF.

V gene TRBV10-3 combines with J gene TRBJ1-2, with TRBD1 matching over 7 bases. Germline V gene data show CDR1 as ENHRY and CDR2 as SYGVKD. This CDR3 has 15 amino acids. The trim removed 8 bases at V and 4 bases at J, leaving 13 bases unmatched. As DNA, the CDR3 is TGTGCCATCGGTCAATACAGGGGAGGAAGCTATGGCTACACCTTC. Encoded protein: CAIGQYRGGSYGYTF.

This clonotype was found a few times. This chain connects TRBV6-1 to TRBJ2-1; D ambiguous. Trimming pared 8 bases from V and 8 bases from J, leaving 22 bases between. Germline V gene lookup returns CDR1 MNHNS and CDR2 SASEGT. The CDR3 is made up of 15 amino acids. The CDR3 protein is CASPQSDQLQYEQFF. The DNA of the CDR3 is TGTGCCAGCCCACAATCAGACCAACTACAATATGAGCAGTTCTTC.

This clonotype was found many times. This chain connects TRBV12-3 or TRBV12-4 to TRBJ2-5; maybe TRBD2 (5 bases). This CDR3 has 15 amino acids. The germline V and J ends were trimmed by 10 bases and 5 bases, with 23 bases remaining between them. In DNA form, the CDR3 reads TGTGCCACCAGAAGAGTGAGCGGTCTTAGGGAGACCCAGTACTTC. This codes for CATRRVSGLRETQYF.

The V gene is TRBV10-2, the J gene TRBJ2-1; D unresolved. The CDR3 spans 15 residues. The germline V gene encodes CDR1 WSHSY and CDR2 SAAADI. The V end was cut by 4 bases, the J end by 10 bases, with 20 bases between. The CDR3 loop is CASSVSPPPYIEQFF. CDR3 DNA: TGCGCCAGCAGTGTTTCCCCCCCTCCGTATATCGAGCAGTTCTTC.

This clonotype was seen many times. This chain links TRBV6-2 or TRBV6-3 with TRBJ1-2; D unresolved. This CDR3 region has 14 residues. The germline gives CDR1 MNHEY, CDR2 SVGEGT. The ends were cut back, 5 bases at V and 5 bases at J, with 15 bases in the middle. The CDR3 region has the DNA TGTGCCAGCAGTAAGAAGGGCCCCCGGTATGGCTACACCTTC. Translating gives CASSKKGPRYGYTF.

In its sample, this clonotype was seen many times. This chain uses TRBV30 with TRBJ2-2; possibly TRBD2 for D (5 bases). This CDR3 spans 14 amino acids. The V end lost 4 bases, the J end lost 5 bases, and 14 bases lay between the germline ends. Germline V gene sequence: CDR1 GTSNPN, CDR2 SVGIG (reference sequence). Here the CDR3 reads CAWIHTPGTGELFF. The CDR3 nucleotides are TGTGCCTGGATTCACACTCCGGGGACCGGGGAGCTGTTTTTT.

This clonotype was seen repeatedly, ten times or more. J is TRBJ1-4 and V is TRBV4-1; D ambiguous. The ends were cut back, 1 base at V and 8 bases at J, with 14 bases in the middle. The CDR3 runs 15 residues. The germline CDR1 and CDR2 sequences are MGHRA and YSYEKL. This CDR3 reads CASSQVGRPPEKLFF. The CDR3 DNA reads TGCGCCAGCAGCCAAGTGGGCAGGCCGCCCGAAAAACTGTTTTTT.

The chain links TRBV4-1 to TRBJ2-5; maybe TRBD1 (6 bases). The CDR3 contains 18 residues. V was shortened by 0 bases and J by 1 base, with 18 bases between the two germline ends. The germline V gene has CDR1 MGHRA and CDR2 YSYEKL. This CDR3 is CASSQENLGGNPQETQYF. CDR3 sequence (DNA): TGCGCCAGCAGCCAAGAGAATTTAGGGGGTAATCCCCAAGAGACCCAGTACTTC.

This clonotype has at least ten counts. This chain uses TRBV29-1 with TRBJ1-1; no clear D gene. Germline CDR1 is SQVTM and CDR2 is ANQGSEA. With 8 bases removed from V and 5 bases from J, the gap between germline ends came to 21 bases. CDR3 length: 14 residues. The CDR3 DNA follows: TGCAGCCCTACACCGCGCGGGCCGGGTACTGAAGCTTTCTTT. This gives the protein CSPTPRGPGTEAFF.